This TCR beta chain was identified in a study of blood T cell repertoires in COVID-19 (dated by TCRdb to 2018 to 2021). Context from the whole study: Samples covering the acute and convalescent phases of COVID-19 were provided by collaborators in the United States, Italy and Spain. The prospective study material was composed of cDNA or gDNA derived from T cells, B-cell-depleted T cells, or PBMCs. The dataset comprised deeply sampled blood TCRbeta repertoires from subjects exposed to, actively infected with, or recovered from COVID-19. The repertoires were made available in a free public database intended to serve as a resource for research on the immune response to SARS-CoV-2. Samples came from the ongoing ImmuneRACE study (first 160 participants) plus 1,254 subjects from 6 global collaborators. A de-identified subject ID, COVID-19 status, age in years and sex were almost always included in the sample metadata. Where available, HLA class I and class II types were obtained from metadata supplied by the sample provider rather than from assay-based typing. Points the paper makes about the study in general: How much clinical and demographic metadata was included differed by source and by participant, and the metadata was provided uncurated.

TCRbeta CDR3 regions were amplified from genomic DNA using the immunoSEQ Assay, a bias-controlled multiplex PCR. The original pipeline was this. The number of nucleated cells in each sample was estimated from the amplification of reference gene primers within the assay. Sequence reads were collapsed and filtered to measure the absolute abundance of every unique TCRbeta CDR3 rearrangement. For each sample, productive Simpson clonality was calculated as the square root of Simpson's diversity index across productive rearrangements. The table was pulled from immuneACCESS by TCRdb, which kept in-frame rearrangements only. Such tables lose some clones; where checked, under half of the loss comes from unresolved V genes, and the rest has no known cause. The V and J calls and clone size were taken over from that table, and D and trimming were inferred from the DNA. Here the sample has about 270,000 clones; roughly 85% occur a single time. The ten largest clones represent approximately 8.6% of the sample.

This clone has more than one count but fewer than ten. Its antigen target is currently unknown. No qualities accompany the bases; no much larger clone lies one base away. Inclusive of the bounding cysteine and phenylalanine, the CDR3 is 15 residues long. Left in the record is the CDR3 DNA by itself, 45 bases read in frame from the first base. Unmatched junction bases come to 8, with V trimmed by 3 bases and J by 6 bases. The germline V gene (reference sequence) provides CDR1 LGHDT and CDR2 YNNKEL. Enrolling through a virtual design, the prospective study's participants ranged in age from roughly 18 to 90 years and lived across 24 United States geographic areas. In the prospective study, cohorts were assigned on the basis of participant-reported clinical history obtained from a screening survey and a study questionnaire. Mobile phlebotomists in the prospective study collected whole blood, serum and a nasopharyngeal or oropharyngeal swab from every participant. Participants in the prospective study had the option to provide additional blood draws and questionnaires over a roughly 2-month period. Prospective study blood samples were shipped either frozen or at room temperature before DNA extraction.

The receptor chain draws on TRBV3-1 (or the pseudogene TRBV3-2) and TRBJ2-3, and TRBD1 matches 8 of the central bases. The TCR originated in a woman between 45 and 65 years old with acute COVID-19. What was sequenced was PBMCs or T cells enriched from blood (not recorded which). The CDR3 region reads CASSQNPGGLDTQYF. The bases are TGTGCCAGCAGCCAGAACCCAGGGGGCCTGGATACGCAGTATTTT.